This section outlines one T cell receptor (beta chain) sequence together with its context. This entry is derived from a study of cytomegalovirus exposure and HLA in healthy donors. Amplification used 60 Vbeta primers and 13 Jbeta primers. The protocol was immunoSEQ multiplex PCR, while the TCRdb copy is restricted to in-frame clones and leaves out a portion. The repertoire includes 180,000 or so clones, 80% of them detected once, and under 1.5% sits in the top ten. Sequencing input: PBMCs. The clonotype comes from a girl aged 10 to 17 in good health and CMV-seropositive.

The CDR3 protein is CASSQGDRLLRTQYF. CDR3 sequence (DNA): TGCGCCAGCAGCCAAGGGGACAGGCTGTTGCGGACCCAGTACTTC. The chain carries TRBV4-1 and TRBJ2-5, with 8 bases lining up with TRBD1. The CDR3 spans 15 residues. CDR1 and CDR2 (germline): MGHRA, YSYEKL. V shed 1 base and J 7 bases; nucleotides not matched to a gene: 8.